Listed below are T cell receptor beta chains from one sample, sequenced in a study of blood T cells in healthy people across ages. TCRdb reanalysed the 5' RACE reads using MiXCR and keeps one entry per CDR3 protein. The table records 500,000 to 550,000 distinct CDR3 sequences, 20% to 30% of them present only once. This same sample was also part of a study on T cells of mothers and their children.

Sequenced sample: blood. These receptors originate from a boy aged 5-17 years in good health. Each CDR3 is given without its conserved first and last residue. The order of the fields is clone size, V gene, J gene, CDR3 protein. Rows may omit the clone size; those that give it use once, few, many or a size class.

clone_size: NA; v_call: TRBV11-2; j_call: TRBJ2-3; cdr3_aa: ASSLQGAPTDTQY
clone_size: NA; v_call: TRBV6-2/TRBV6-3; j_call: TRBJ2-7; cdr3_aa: ASSWKGGYEQY
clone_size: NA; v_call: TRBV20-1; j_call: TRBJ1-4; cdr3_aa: SASRQANEKLF
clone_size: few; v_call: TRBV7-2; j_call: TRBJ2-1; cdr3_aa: ASSREYSYNEQF
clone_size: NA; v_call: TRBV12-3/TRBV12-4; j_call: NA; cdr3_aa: AIGAGGDHYEQY
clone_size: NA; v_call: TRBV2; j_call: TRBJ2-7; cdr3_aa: ASSVQIPQY
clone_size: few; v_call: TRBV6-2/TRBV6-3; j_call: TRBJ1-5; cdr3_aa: ASSLGRAQH
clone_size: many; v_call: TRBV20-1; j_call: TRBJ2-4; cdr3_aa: SATTDRRAKNIQY
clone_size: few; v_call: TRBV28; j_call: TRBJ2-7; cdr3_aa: ASSSPPLADYEQY
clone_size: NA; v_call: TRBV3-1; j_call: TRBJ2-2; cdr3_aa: ASSPGPYTGELF
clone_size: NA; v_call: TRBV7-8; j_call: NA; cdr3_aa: ASSLESHNEQF
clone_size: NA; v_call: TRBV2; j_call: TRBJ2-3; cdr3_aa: ASREGRGTDTQY
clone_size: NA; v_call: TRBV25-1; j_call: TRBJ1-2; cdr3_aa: ASSEFTSNYGYT
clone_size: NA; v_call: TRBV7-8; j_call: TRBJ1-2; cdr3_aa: ASSPGVSYYGYT
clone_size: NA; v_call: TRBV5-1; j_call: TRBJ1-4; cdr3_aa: ASSLRWGENLF
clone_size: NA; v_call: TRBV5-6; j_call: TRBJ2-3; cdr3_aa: ASSLSGSPYSTDTQY
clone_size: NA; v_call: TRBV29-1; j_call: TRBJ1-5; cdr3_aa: SVADNSNQPQH
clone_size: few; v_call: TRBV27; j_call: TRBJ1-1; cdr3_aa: ASSYPPLREAF
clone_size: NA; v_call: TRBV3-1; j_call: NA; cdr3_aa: ASSQGKTRGLNYEQY
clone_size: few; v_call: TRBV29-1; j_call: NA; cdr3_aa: SVEEGGSNEQY
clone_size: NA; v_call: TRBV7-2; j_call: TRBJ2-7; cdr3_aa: ASSLVGRLAGGPSSYEQY
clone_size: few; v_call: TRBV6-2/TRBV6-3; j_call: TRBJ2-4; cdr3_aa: ASSYWQSGAIQY
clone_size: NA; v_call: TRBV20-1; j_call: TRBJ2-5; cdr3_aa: SAADMWREETQY
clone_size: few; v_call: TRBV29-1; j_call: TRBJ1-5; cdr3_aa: SVTVWDSNQPQH
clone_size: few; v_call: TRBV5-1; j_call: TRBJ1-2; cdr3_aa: ASSRSVGTDYGYT
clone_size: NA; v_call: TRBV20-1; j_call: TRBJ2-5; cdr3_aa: SAEREQETQY
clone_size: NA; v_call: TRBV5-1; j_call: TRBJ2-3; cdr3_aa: ASSLDYPRDTQY
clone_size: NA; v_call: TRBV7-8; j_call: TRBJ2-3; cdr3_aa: ASSSPGTDTQY
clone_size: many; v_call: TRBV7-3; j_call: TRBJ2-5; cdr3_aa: ASSPGLAGEETQY
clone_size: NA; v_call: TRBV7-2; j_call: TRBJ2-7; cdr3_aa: ASSKIGAGDGEQY
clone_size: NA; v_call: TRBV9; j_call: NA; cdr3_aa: ASSVDPSGRAVNEQF
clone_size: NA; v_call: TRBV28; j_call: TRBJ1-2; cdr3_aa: ASSFARGDGYT
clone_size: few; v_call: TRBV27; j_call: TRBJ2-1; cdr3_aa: ASLAYNEQF
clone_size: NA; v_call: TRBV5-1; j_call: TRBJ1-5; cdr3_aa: ASSVDLLGANQPQH
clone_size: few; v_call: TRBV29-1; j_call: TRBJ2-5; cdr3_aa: SVIGEETQY
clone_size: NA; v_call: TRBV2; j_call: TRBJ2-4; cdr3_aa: ATSISRVQNIQY
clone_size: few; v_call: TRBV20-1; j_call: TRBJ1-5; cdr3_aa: SARDVGNQPQH
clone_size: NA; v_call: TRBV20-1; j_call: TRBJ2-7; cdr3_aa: SASGGRFEQY
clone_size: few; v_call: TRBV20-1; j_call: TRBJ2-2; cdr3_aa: SAATSGSSTGELF
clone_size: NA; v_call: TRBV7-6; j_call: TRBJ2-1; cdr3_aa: ASSLAPASNEQF
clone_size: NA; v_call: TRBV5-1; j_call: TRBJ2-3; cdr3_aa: ASSLSDRSMDTQY
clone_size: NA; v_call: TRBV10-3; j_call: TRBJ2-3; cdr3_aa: AISPRAAGITDTQY
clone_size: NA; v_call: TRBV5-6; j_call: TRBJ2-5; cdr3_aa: ASTLLGAGQETQY
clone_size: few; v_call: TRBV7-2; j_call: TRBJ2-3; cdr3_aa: ASSQFSGGSTDTQY
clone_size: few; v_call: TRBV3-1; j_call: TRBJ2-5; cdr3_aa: ASSRGDSPQY
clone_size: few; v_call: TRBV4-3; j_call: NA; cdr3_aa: ASSPQRVAEQF
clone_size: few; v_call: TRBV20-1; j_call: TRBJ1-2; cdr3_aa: SVPDRANYGYT
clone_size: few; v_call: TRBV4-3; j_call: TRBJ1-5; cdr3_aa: ASSQRMGGLGNQPQH
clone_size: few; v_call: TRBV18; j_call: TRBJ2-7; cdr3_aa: ASSQVGLAGGFYEQY
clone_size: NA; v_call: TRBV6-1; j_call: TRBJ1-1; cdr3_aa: ASSPSAGVGNTEAF
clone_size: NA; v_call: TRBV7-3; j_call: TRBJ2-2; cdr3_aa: ASSSLPVGGELF